This record covers a single T cell receptor (beta chain). This entry comes from a study of blood T cell repertoires in COVID-19. Study background: Researchers got acute and convalescent COVID-19 samples from the United States, Italy and Spain. Sample material is recorded as cDNA or gDNA derived from T cells, B-cell-depleted T cells, or PBMCs.

Trimming removed 6 bases from V and 3 bases from J, with 21 bases in between. The CDR3 extends over 16 amino acids. Germline loops: CDR1 SGHDT, CDR2 YYEEEE. In the authors' methods: For nucleated cells, counts were estimated from reference gene primer amplification. This table comes from immunoSEQ multiplex PCR, and its TCRdb copy is limited to in-frame clones, with some not included. For V, J and clone size, that table is used; D and trimming come from the DNA. The sample shows some 150,000 clones, around 90% of them seen only once. The V call is TRBV5-6, the J call TRBJ1-2; D unresolved. This TCR was recovered from an older woman with active or convalescent COVID-19. The sample comprised peripheral blood. In DNA form, the CDR3 reads TGTGCCAGCACCCCAAGGCTGGGGAGGGCACACTATGGCTACACCTTC. It is translated as CASTPRLGRAHYGYTF.